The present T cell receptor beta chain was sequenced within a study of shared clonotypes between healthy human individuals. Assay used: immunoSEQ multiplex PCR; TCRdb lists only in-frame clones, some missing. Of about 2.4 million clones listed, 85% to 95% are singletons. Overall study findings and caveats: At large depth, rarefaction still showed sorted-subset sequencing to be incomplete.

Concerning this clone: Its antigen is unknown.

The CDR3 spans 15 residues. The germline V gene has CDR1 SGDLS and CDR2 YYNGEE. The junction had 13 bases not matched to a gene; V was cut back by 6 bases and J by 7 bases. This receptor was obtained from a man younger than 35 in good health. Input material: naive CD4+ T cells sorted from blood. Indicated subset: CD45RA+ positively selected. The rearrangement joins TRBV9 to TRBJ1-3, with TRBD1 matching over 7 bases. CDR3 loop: CASTPHPDRTNTIYF. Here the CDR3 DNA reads TGTGCCAGCACTCCCCACCCGGACAGGACGAACACCATATATTTT.